What follows describes a single T cell receptor (beta chain). The antigen is unknown. The data derive from a study of graft-versus-host responses after intestinal transplantation. V was shortened by 5 bases and J by 5 bases, with 16 bases between the two germline ends. Germline V gene lookup returns CDR1 MNHEY and CDR2 SVGAGI. The CDR3 spans 14 residues. Clones were read by immunoSEQ multiplex PCR, and TCRdb kept only the in-frame ones, dropping some. The sample lists over 90,000 clones; roughly 90% were seen once. The clonotype comes from a human donor who received an intestinal transplant. This rearrangement joins TRBV6-5 to TRBJ2-7, with D perhaps TRBD2 (5 bases). Sequenced here: unstimulated CD8+ T cells sorted from spleen or lymph node cells, sampled before intestinal transplant. CDR3 protein: CASSPWTGVNEQYF. CDR3 coding DNA: TGTGCCAGCAGTCCCTGGACCGGGGTAAACGAGCAGTACTTC.